Each of the 9 T cell receptor beta chains below was sequenced from the same sample in a study of Graves' ophthalmopathy and Graves' hyperthyroidism. RNA served as the template for amplifying TCR beta CDR3 regions. Following a first-round RT-PCR that used HTBI primers, a second-round multiplex PCR was carried out. TCRdb analysed the multiplex PCR reads with MiXCR anew, one entry per CDR3 protein. The repertoire holds roughly 400,000 distinct CDR3 sequences, with 15% to 20% as singletons. Sequencing was performed on peripheral blood. The origin of the receptors is a woman aged 18-35 years with Graves' ophthalmopathy.

This clonotype was detected a few times. The CDR3 here is CASSYLLTGAGELFF. CDR3 DNA sequence: TGTGCCAGCAGCTATCTTCTGACAGGGGCCGGGGAGCTGTTTTTT. The rearrangement joins TRBV12-3 or TRBV12-4 to TRBJ2-2, with 8 bases matching TRBD1. V lost 6 bases, J lost 6 bases, and 9 bases stayed unmatched. This CDR3 spans 15 amino acids.

This clonotype has at least ten counts. The chain employs TRBV27 and TRBJ1-2; TRBD1 aligns across 8 bases. After removal of 4 bases from V and 4 bases from J, the junction contained 5 bases not matched to a gene. This CDR3 comprises 14 residues. Germline lookup yields CDR1 MNHEY and CDR2 SMNVEV (reference sequence). This CDR3 reads CASSSGGAVYGYTF. CDR3 sequence (DNA): TGTGCCAGCAGTTCAGGGGGCGCGGTCTATGGCTACACCTTC.

There are many counts of this clonotype. The chain has TRBV28 and TRBJ2-7; a possible D gene is TRBD2 (6 bases). The CDR3 length is 12 residues. Germline V lookup: CDR1 MDHEN, CDR2 SYDVKM. V dropped 7 bases and J dropped 6 bases, with 13 bases sitting between them. The chain's CDR3 is CASITQGGEQYF. CDR3 nucleotide sequence: TGTGCCAGCATTACGCAGGGAGGCGAGCAGTACTTC.

The chain links TRBV27 to TRBJ1-2; 7 bases match TRBD1. This CDR3 has 13 amino acids. V lost 1 base and J lost 8; bases outside the gene matches: 4. CDR1 MNHEY and CDR2 SMNVEV come from the germline V gene (reference sequence). CDR3 bases: TGTGCCAGCAGTTTATATACAGGGGACGGCTACACCTTC. Translated: CASSLYTGDGYTF.

This clonotype was seen a few times. The chain joins TRBV12-3 or TRBV12-4 to TRBJ2-5, with TRBD2 identical over 10 bases. V lost 7 bases, J lost 2 bases, and 10 bases stayed unmatched. The CDR3 totals 16 residues. CDR3 amino acids: CASKTLRTSGQETQYF. The CDR3 nucleotides read TGTGCCAGCAAAACGTTAAGGACTAGCGGACAAGAGACCCAGTACTTC.

This clonotype was detected ten times or more. The rearrangement joins TRBV7-2 to TRBJ2-2, with TRBD2 matching 8 bases. V lost 7 bases to trimming and J lost 6 bases; unmatched junction nucleotides: 10. Germline lookup yields CDR1 SGHTA and CDR2 FQGNSA. CDR3 size: 15 residues. In DNA form, the CDR3 reads TGTGCCAGCAACACGGCTAACGGGAGGGCCGGGGAGCTGTTTTTT. It translates to CASNTANGRAGELFF.

The rearrangement uses TRBV6-2 or TRBV6-3 and TRBJ1-5, with no clear D. Looked up from germline, CDR1 is MNHEY and CDR2 is SVGEGT. The CDR3 loop spans 13 amino acids. Trimming shortened V by 4 bases and J by 5 bases, and 9 bases separated the two germline ends. The CDR3: CASSWAYYQPQHF. The CDR3 DNA reads as TGTGCCAGCAGTTGGGCGTATTATCAGCCCCAGCATTTT.

The gene calls are TRBV24-1 and TRBJ2-2; no clear D. This CDR3 has 17 residues. The germline gives CDR1 KGHDR, CDR2 SFDVKD. Trimming removed 4 bases from V and 0 bases from J, with 14 bases in between. The CDR3, as DNA: TGTGCCACCAGTGACTACGACGTCAGCGCGAACACCGGGGAGCTGTTTTTT. This translates into CATSDYDVSANTGELFF.

This clonotype was recorded many times. V and J are TRBV7-9 and TRBJ1-1; D may be TRBD1 (6 bases). Germline loops: CDR1 SEHNR, CDR2 FQNEAQ (reference sequence). The V gene lost 3 bases and the J gene lost 4 bases, with 12 bases spanning the gap. The CDR3 is made up of 14 amino acids. The CDR3 nucleotides read TGTGCCAGCAGCTTTTCTTCAGGGGCCACTGAAGCTTTCTTT. Amino acids: CASSFSSGATEAFF.